This T cell receptor beta chain was documented in a study of graft-versus-host responses after intestinal transplantation. Study details: Induction with anti-thymocyte globulin, then tacrolimus and steroids for about 3 years, was given to all recipients.

Generated by immunoSEQ multiplex PCR, the TCRdb table keeps only in-frame clones and is missing some. Here the sample spans about 120,000 clones, around 93% being singletons. Note on this clone: Its cognate antigen is unknown.

The sample consisted of unstimulated CD8+ T cells sorted from spleen or lymph node cells, taken before intestinal transplant. The TCR comes from a human donor who received an intestinal transplant.

Here the CDR3 DNA reads TGTGCCAGTAGTGTGACTAGCGGGATAACCGGGGAGCTGTTTTTT. Translation gives CASSVTSGITGELFF. The rearrangement links TRBV19 to TRBJ2-2; 11 bases match TRBD2. The germline V gene encodes CDR1 LNHDA and CDR2 SQIVND (reference sequence). V trimming: 5 bases; J trimming: 5 bases; junction bases outside the gene matches: 4. The CDR3 has 15 residues.